These 22 T cell receptor beta chains originate from one sample sequenced in a study of cytomegalovirus exposure and HLA in healthy donors. The PCR used 60 Vbeta and 13 Jbeta primers. The data were produced by immunoSEQ multiplex PCR, yet TCRdb's version contains in-frame clones alone and is incomplete. The sample holds under 200,000 clones, around four fifths seen once. Sequencing was performed on PBMCs. The receptors stem from a man aged 35 to 55 in good health and CMV-seropositive.

This chain joins TRBV10-1 and TRBJ1-2; D gene uncertain. Germline CDR1 WNHNN, CDR2 SYGVQD (reference sequence). This CDR3 is built from 12 residues. Deletions cut 2 bases from V and 5 bases from J, with 6 bases between. The CDR3 DNA follows: TGCGCCAGCAGTGAGGGAGAATATGGCTACACCTTC. The encoded protein is CASSEGEYGYTF.

The CDR3: CSGRGSSVNEQFF. The CDR3 nucleotides read TGCAGCGGTCGGGGGAGTTCGGTCAATGAGCAGTTCTTC. This rearrangement joins TRBV29-1 to TRBJ2-1; tentative D call: TRBD2 (6 bases). Germline loops: CDR1 SQVTM, CDR2 ANQGSEA. There are 13 residues in the CDR3. Trimming shortened V by 7 bases and J by 6 bases, and 16 bases separated the two germline ends.

The chain joins TRBV5-1 to TRBJ2-1; the D gene is possibly TRBD1 (5 bases). Germline V gene lookup returns CDR1 SGHRS and CDR2 YFSETQ. The V end lost 0 bases, the J end lost 1 base, and 11 bases lay between the germline ends. The CDR3 is 16 residues long. The CDR3 coding sequence is TGCGCCAGCAGCTTGGATGGGGCAGGGTCCTACAATGAGCAGTTCTTC. This encodes CASSLDGAGSYNEQFF.

The rearrangement links TRBV6-5 to TRBJ2-7, with 7 bases that match TRBD1. V lost 2 bases, J lost 0 bases, and 4 bases stayed unmatched. Germline CDR1 is MNHEY and CDR2 is SVGAGI. This CDR3 has 15 amino acids. In nucleotides, the CDR3 is TGTGCCAGCAGTTACCGGGCAGGGGGCTCCTACGAGCAGTACTTC. Its protein is CASSYRAGGSYEQYF.

V is TRBV5-1 and J is TRBJ2-7; 11 positions agree with TRBD1. The trim removed 0 bases at V and 2 bases at J, leaving 1 base unmatched. The CDR3 loop spans 15 amino acids. From germline, CDR1 is SGHRS and CDR2 YFSETQ. The CDR3 DNA is TGCGCCAGCAGCTTGGGGACAGGGGGCCCCTACGAGCAGTACTTC. It specifies CASSLGTGGPYEQYF.

This clone was detected once. The V gene is TRBV4-1, the J gene TRBJ2-7; 8 bases map to TRBD1. CDR1 and CDR2 from the germline V gene are MGHRA and YSYEKL. Losses at the gene ends were 0 bases for V and 7 bases for J; bases not matched to a gene: 5. This CDR3 region has 14 residues. The CDR3 sequence: CASSQDGTGEEQYF. CDR3 DNA: TGCGCCAGCAGCCAAGATGGGACAGGCGAGGAGCAGTACTTC.

The V gene is TRBV14, the J gene TRBJ2-1, with TRBD1 matching over 8 bases. The junction had 7 bases not matched to a gene; V was cut back by 5 bases and J by 4 bases. The germline gives CDR1 SGHDN, CDR2 FVKESK. The length of the CDR3 is 15 residues. The CDR3 loop reads CASSDPRGLYNEQFF. The CDR3 DNA is TGTGCCAGCAGCGACCCCAGGGGGCTTTACAATGAGCAGTTCTTC.

V is TRBV19 and J is TRBJ2-5, with 7 bases matching TRBD2. Germline V CDR1 and CDR2: LNHDA, SQIVND (reference sequence). Trimming removed 1 base from V and 7 bases from J; junction bases left unmatched: 6. The CDR3 consists of 14 residues. The CDR3 sequence is CASSIGIGGTTQYF. The CDR3 nucleotides read TGTGCCAGTAGTATAGGAATCGGGGGGACGACCCAGTACTTC.

This clone is a singleton in its sample. The chain combines TRBV14 with TRBJ2-7, with no clear D. Per germline, CDR1 SGHDN and CDR2 FVKESK. This CDR3 region has 13 residues. V lost 4 bases and J lost 3, with 10 bases in between. The CDR3 region is CASSPRLLYEQYF. The CDR3 DNA is TGTGCCAGCAGCCCCCGGTTACTCTACGAGCAGTACTTC.

The rearrangement joins TRBV5-5 to TRBJ1-2, with 12 positions matching TRBD1. The germline gives CDR1 SGHKS, CDR2 YYEKEE (reference sequence). CDR3 length: 15 residues. Trimming cost V 0 bases and J 8 bases; bases outside gene matches: 5. CDR3 sequence (DNA): TGTGCCAGCAGCTTGGTGGGACAGGGGGCGCTCGGCTACACCTTC. This translates into CASSLVGQGALGYTF.

V gene TRBV9 combines with J gene TRBJ2-6, with D perhaps matching TRBD2 (6 bases). The germline V and J ends were trimmed by 3 bases and 4 bases, with 14 bases remaining between them. CDR1 is SGDLS, CDR2 YYNGEE, per germline. This CDR3 contains 16 residues. For the CDR3, the DNA is TGTGCCAGCAGCGAGGAGGGTTTCCTCGGGGCCAACGTCCTGACTTTC. The encoded protein is CASSEEGFLGANVLTF.

The chain has TRBV11-1 and TRBJ2-1; D is perhaps TRBD1 (5 bases). Germline CDR1 reads SGHAT; CDR2 reads FQDESV (reference sequence). This CDR3 has 15 residues. The V end was cut by 1 base, the J end by 3 bases, with 10 bases between. Written as DNA, the CDR3 is TGTGCCAGCAGCTTAGGCAGGGTGGACTACAATGAGCAGTTCTTC. It encodes CASSLGRVDYNEQFF.

The V call is TRBV6-6, the J call TRBJ1-4, with 9 bases lining up with TRBD1. Unmatched junction bases numbered 7, after V lost 2 bases and J lost 6 bases. CDR3 length: 16 amino acids. Germline values: CDR1 MNHNY, CDR2 SVGAGI (reference sequence). The CDR3 DNA is TGTGCCAGCAGTTACCCCGGGACAGGGAGAGATGAAAAACTGTTTTTT. Translated, it gives CASSYPGTGRDEKLFF.

About this clone itself: Its ends do not fully match the called genes, so a read error is possible. The V call is TRBV18, the J call TRBJ2-7; 8 nucleotides agree with TRBD1. The CDR3 has 12 amino acids. Germline values: CDR1 KGHSH, CDR2 LQKENI. CDR3 region: CASSTSRDRWSF. The CDR3 bases are TGTGCCAGCTCAACCTCCCGGGACAGGTGGTCCTTC.

This clone was seen more than once but under ten times. The chain carries TRBV14 and TRBJ2-3, with unresolved D. Trimming stripped 0 bases from V and 5 bases from J, with 9 bases between. CDR3 length: 14 residues. CDR1 is SGHDN, CDR2 FVKESK, per germline. CDR3 bases: TGTGCCAGCAGCCAAGATTTGGCATTAGATACGCAGTATTTT. Protein product: CASSQDLALDTQYF. The full variable domain, in which reference TRBV14 and TRBJ2-3 provide the parts outside the CDR3, is EAGVTQFPSHSVIEKGQTVTLRCDPISGHDNLYWYRRVMGKEIKFLLHFVKESKQDESGMPNNRFLAERTGGTYSTLKVQPAELEDSGVYFCASSQDLALDTQYFGPGTRLTVL.

The rearrangement joins TRBV28 to TRBJ1-5, with 7 bases aligning to TRBD1. The germline CDR1 and CDR2 sequences are MDHEN and SYDVKM. V trimming: 3 bases; J trimming: 4 bases; junction bases outside the gene matches: 6. This CDR3 spans 15 amino acids. The CDR3 region is CASSLTGPRNQPQHF. The CDR3 DNA sequence: TGTGCCAGCAGTTTGACAGGGCCCAGGAATCAGCCCCAGCATTTT.

The rearrangement uses TRBV4-1 and TRBJ2-5; TRBD2 matches 14 bases. This CDR3 spans 16 amino acids. Germline CDR1 reads MGHRA; CDR2 reads YSYEKL. Trimming cost V 1 base and J 2 bases; bases outside gene matches: 0. DNA of the CDR3: TGCGCCAGCAGCCAAGGACTAGCGGGAGGGCAAGAGACCCAGTACTTC. Translated, it gives CASSQGLAGGQETQYF.

CDR3 bases: TGTGCCACCCAGGACAGAAAATATAGCAATCAGCCCCAGCATTTT. This gives the protein CATQDRKYSNQPQHF. The chain has TRBV6-5 and TRBJ1-5, with a weak D call TRBD1 (6 bases). Germline V gives CDR1 MNHEY, CDR2 SVGAGI. Trimming cost V 10 bases and J 0 bases, with 16 bases left between them. There are 15 residues in the CDR3.

In its sample, this clone was seen once. The chain recombines TRBV27 with TRBJ1-2; D gene unclear. This CDR3 region has 13 residues. V was cut by 6 bases and J by 2 bases, with 10 bases left in between. Germline-derived CDR1 and CDR2 are MNHEY and SMNVEV (reference sequence). DNA for the CDR3: TGTGCCAGCAGCACCCGGCGGAACTATGGCTACACCTTC. The encoded protein is CASSTRRNYGYTF.

V is TRBV6-1 and J is TRBJ1-2; 7 bases line up with TRBD1. The V segment lost 4 bases and the J segment 4 bases; nucleotides outside the gene matches: 9. CDR3 length: 15 residues. Looked up from germline, CDR1 is MNHNS and CDR2 is SASEGT. Written as DNA, the CDR3 is TGTGCCAGCAGTGCGGGACAGCCGGTCAGCTATGGCTACACCTTC. Translated: CASSAGQPVSYGYTF.

V usage is TRBV4-3 and J usage is TRBJ2-3, with 9 bases lining up with TRBD2. Per the germline V gene, CDR1 is LGHNA and CDR2 is YSLEER. This CDR3 region has 16 residues. V trimming: 1 base; J trimming: 1 base; junction bases outside the gene matches: 3. This CDR3 reads CASSQGVAGGTDTQYF. CDR3 coding DNA: TGCGCCAGCAGCCAAGGGGTAGCGGGGGGCACAGATACGCAGTATTTT.

The rearrangement links TRBV6-5 to TRBJ2-7; 9 bases agree with TRBD2. Germline-derived CDR1 and CDR2 are MNHEY and SVGAGI. This CDR3 region has 13 residues. The V gene end was trimmed by 4 bases and the J gene end by 7 bases; junction bases not matched to a gene: 5. The CDR3 bases are TGTGCCAGCAGTTTGGGACTAGCTCGGGAGCAGTACTTC. Its translation: CASSLGLAREQYF.